The rows below give T cell receptor beta chains drawn from one sample of a study of blood T cell repertoires in COVID-19. Profiling relied on immunoSEQ multiplex PCR, and the TCRdb table lists in-frame clones only, not all of them. The sample lists under 150,000 clones; about 85% were seen once. Sequences were obtained from peripheral blood. These receptors were taken from a man in his fifties or sixties with acute or convalescent COVID-19. CDR3s include the opening cysteine and the closing phenylalanine or tryptophan. Fields, in order: CDR3 length, D gene, clone size, V gene, J gene, CDR3 DNA, CDR3 protein. A D gene is named only where the DNA matches it firmly. Some rows have no size entry. The others give once, few or many, or a class for an expanded clone.

CDR3 length: 16
D gene: .
clone size: .
V gene: TRBV9
J gene: TRBJ2-3
CDR3 DNA: TGTGCCAGCAGCGTATCCCCGGGGGGCAGCACAGATACGCAGTATTTT
CDR3 protein: CASSVSPGGSTDTQYF

CDR3 length: 16
D gene: TRBD2
clone size: .
V gene: TRBV27
J gene: TRBJ2-1
CDR3 DNA: TGTGCCAGCAGTTTCCGACTAGCGGGGGGGTACAATGAGCAGTTCTTC
CDR3 protein: CASSFRLAGGYNEQFF

CDR3 length: 13
D gene: .
clone size: .
V gene: TRBV2
J gene: TRBJ1-2
CDR3 DNA: TGTGCCAGCAGTGTCCTAGGGGCCTATGGCTACACCTTC
CDR3 protein: CASSVLGAYGYTF

CDR3 length: 14
D gene: TRBD1
clone size: .
V gene: TRBV19
J gene: TRBJ1-1
CDR3 DNA: TGTGCCAGTAGTGGACGGGACAGTGAACGTGAAGCTTTCTTT
CDR3 protein: CASSGRDSEREAFF

CDR3 length: 15
D gene: TRBD1
clone size: .
V gene: TRBV5-1
J gene: TRBJ1-2
CDR3 DNA: TGCGCCAGCAGCCAACCGGGACAGGCGTTCAATGGCTACACCTTC
CDR3 protein: CASSQPGQAFNGYTF

CDR3 length: 15
D gene: TRBD2
clone size: .
V gene: TRBV3-1/TRBV3-2
J gene: TRBJ2-1
CDR3 DNA: TGTGCCAGCAGCCGAGGACTAGCGGGGTTGGATGAGCAGTTCTTC
CDR3 protein: CASSRGLAGLDEQFF

CDR3 length: 14
D gene: TRBD2
clone size: .
V gene: TRBV6-5
J gene: TRBJ2-1
CDR3 DNA: TGTGCCAGCAGTTCGGGACTATCCCACAATGAGCAGTTCTTC
CDR3 protein: CASSSGLSHNEQFF

CDR3 length: 16
D gene: .
clone size: .
V gene: TRBV4-2
J gene: TRBJ2-7
CDR3 DNA: TGTGCCAGCAGCCAAGATTGGCGGGGTCGCTCCTACGAGCAGTACTTC
CDR3 protein: CASSQDWRGRSYEQYF

CDR3 length: 12
D gene: .
clone size: few
V gene: TRBV28
J gene: TRBJ1-2
CDR3 DNA: TGTGCCAGCAGTCAAAAACCGGAGGGCTACACCTTC
CDR3 protein: CASSQKPEGYTF

CDR3 length: 10
D gene: .
clone size: .
V gene: TRBV29-1
J gene: TRBJ1-1
CDR3 DNA: TGCAGCGTTGGACAGACTGAAGCTTTCTTT
CDR3 protein: CSVGQTEAFF

CDR3 length: 16
D gene: TRBD1
clone size: .
V gene: TRBV19
J gene: TRBJ1-1
CDR3 DNA: TGTGCCAGTAGTATAACAGGGGTGGAAGGGAACACTGAAGCTTTCTTT
CDR3 protein: CASSITGVEGNTEAFF

CDR3 length: 16
D gene: TRBD2
clone size: once
V gene: TRBV27
J gene: TRBJ2-5
CDR3 DNA: TGTGCCAGCAGTAGAGGGACTAGCGGGGGAGGGGAGACCCAGTACTTC
CDR3 protein: CASSRGTSGGGETQYF

CDR3 length: 12
D gene: .
clone size: few
V gene: TRBV3-1/TRBV3-2
J gene: TRBJ1-1
CDR3 DNA: TGTGCCAGCAGCCAAGAACGGGCTGAAGCTTTCTTT
CDR3 protein: CASSQERAEAFF

CDR3 length: 16
D gene: TRBD1
clone size: .
V gene: TRBV5-4
J gene: TRBJ1-1
CDR3 DNA: TGTGCCAGCAGCTTCCCAGGGGGCCGGAGAAACACTGAAGCTTTCTTT
CDR3 protein: CASSFPGGRRNTEAFF

CDR3 length: 17
D gene: TRBD1
clone size: .
V gene: TRBV10-3
J gene: TRBJ1-2
CDR3 DNA: TGTGCCATCAGTGAGTCGGGGAAAGGACAGGGGGCTTATCGCTACACCTTC
CDR3 protein: CAISESGKGQGAYRYTF

CDR3 length: 15
D gene: TRBD2
clone size: .
V gene: TRBV5-1
J gene: TRBJ2-5
CDR3 DNA: TGCGCCAGTTCGACTAGCGGGTGGTCTGAAGAGACCCAGTACTTC
CDR3 protein: CASSTSGWSEETQYF

CDR3 length: 13
D gene: TRBD1
clone size: .
V gene: TRBV6-2/TRBV6-3
J gene: TRBJ1-2
CDR3 DNA: TGTGCCAGCAGCCTCACAGGGGACGATGGCTACACCTTC
CDR3 protein: CASSLTGDDGYTF

CDR3 length: 13
D gene: .
clone size: .
V gene: TRBV10-3
J gene: TRBJ1-5
CDR3 DNA: TGTGCCATCAGCAAGGACAACAATCAGCCCCAGCATTTT
CDR3 protein: CAISKDNNQPQHF

CDR3 length: 16
D gene: .
clone size: .
V gene: TRBV5-6
J gene: TRBJ1-4
CDR3 DNA: TGTGCCAGCAGCCCCCGGGGGGGGGCAACTAATGAAAAACTGTTTTTT
CDR3 protein: CASSPRGGATNEKLFF

CDR3 length: 16
D gene: .
clone size: .
V gene: TRBV7-3
J gene: TRBJ1-1
CDR3 DNA: TGTGCCAGCAGCTTAAATCCAGCTGGGGCGGGAACTGAAGCTTTCTTT
CDR3 protein: CASSLNPAGAGTEAFF

CDR3 length: 14
D gene: TRBD1
clone size: .
V gene: TRBV9
J gene: TRBJ1-6
CDR3 DNA: TGTGCCAGCAGCGCCGACAGGGAGACTTCACCCCTCCACTTT
CDR3 protein: CASSADRETSPLHF

CDR3 length: 13
D gene: .
clone size: once
V gene: TRBV9
J gene: TRBJ1-2
CDR3 DNA: TGTGCCAGCGCCCGCCAGGGCTTCTATGGCTACACCTTC
CDR3 protein: CASARQGFYGYTF

CDR3 length: 15
D gene: TRBD2
clone size: .
V gene: TRBV3-1/TRBV3-2
J gene: TRBJ2-3
CDR3 DNA: TGTGCCAGCAGCCCCTTAGCGGGGAGCACAGATACGCAGTATTTT
CDR3 protein: CASSPLAGSTDTQYF

CDR3 length: 14
D gene: .
clone size: .
V gene: TRBV15
J gene: TRBJ2-5
CDR3 DNA: TGTGCCACCAGCAGAGAGCGGGGTCGGGAGACCCAGTACTTC
CDR3 protein: CATSRERGRETQYF

CDR3 length: 16
D gene: TRBD2
clone size: few
V gene: TRBV10-3
J gene: TRBJ2-7
CDR3 DNA: TGTGCCATCAGTGGTTCTCCACTAGCGGGGTCCTACGAGCAGTACTTC
CDR3 protein: CAISGSPLAGSYEQYF

CDR3 length: 16
D gene: TRBD2
clone size: once
V gene: TRBV30
J gene: TRBJ2-3
CDR3 DNA: TGTGCCTGGAGTGGACCAGCGGGGGGCCGCACAGATACGCAGTATTTT
CDR3 protein: CAWSGPAGGRTDTQYF

CDR3 length: 13
D gene: .
clone size: .
V gene: TRBV14
J gene: TRBJ1-2
CDR3 DNA: TGTGCCAGCAGCCAAGGGAGAGACTATGGCTACACCTTC
CDR3 protein: CASSQGRDYGYTF